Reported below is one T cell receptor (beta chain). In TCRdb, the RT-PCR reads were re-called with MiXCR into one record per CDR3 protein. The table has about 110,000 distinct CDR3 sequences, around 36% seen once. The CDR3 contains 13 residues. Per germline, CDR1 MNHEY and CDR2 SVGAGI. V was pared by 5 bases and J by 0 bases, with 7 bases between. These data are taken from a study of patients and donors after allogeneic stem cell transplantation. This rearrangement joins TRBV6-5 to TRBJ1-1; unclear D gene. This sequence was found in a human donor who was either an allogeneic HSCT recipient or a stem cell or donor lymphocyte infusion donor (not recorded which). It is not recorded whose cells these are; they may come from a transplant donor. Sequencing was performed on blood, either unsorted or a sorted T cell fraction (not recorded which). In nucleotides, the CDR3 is TGTGCCAGCAGTATCCAAGTGAACACTGAAGCTTTCTTT. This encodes CASSIQVNTEAFF.